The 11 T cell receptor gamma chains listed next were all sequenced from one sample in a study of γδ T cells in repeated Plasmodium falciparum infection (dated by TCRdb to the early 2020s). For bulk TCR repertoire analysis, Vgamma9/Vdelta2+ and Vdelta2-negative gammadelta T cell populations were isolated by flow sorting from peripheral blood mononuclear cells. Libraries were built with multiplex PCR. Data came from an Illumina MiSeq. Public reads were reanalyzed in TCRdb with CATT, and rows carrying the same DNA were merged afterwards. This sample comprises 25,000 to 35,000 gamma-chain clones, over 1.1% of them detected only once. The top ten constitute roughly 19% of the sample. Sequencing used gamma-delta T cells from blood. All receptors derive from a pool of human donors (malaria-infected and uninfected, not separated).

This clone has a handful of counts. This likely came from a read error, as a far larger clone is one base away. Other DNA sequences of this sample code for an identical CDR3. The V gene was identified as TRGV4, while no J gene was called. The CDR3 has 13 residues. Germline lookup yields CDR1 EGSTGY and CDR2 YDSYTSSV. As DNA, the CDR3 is TGTGCCACCTGGGATCCTTACTGCGGACAGAAACTCTTC. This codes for CATWDPYCGQKLF.

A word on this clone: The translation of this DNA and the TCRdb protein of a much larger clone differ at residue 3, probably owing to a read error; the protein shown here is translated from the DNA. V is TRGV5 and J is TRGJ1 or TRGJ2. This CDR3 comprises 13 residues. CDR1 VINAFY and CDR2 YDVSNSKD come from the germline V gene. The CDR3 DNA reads TGTGCCTCCTGGGGGCGTGAGGTGTATAAGAAACTCTTT. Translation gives CASWGREVYKKLF.

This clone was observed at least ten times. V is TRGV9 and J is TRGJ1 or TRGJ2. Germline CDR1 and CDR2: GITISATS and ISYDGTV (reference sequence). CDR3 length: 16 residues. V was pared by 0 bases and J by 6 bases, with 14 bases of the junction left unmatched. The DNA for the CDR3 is TGTGCCTTGTGGGAGGTGGGGGAAACACTGACTTATAAGAAACTCTTT. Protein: CALWEVGETLTYKKLF.

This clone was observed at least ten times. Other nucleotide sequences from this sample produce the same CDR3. The CDR3 sequence is CALWEPWRQELGKKIKVF. In nucleotides, the CDR3 is TGTGCCTTGTGGGAACCCTGGCGGCAAGAGTTGGGCAAAAAAATCAAGGTATTT. The chain uses TRGV9 and TRGJP. Germline matching of the DNA provided the J gene here, since TCRdb leaves it blank. V lost 4 bases, J lost 2 bases, and 8 bases stayed unmatched. The CDR3 sequence is 18 residues long. Germline V CDR1 and CDR2: GITISATS, ISYDGTV (reference sequence).

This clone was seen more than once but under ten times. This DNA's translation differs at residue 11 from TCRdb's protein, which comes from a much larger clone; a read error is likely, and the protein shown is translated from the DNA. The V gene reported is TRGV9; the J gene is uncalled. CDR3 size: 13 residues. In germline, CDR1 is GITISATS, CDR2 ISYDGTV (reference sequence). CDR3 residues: CALWDSPWYKTLF. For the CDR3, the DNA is TGTGCCTTGTGGGACTCCCCGTGGTATAAGACACTCTTT.

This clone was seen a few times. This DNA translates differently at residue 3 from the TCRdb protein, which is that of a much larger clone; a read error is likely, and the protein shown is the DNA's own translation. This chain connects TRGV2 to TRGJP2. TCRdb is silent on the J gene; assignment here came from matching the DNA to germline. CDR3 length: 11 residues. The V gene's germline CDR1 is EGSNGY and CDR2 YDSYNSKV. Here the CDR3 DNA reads TGTGCCGCCTGGGAAGGGTGGATCAAGACGTTT. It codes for CAAWEGWIKTF.

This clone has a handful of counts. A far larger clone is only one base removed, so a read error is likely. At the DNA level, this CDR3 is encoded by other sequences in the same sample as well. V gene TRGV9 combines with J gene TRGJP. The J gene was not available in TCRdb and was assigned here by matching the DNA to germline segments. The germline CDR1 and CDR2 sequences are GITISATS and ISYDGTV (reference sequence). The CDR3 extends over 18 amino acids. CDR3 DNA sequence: TGTGCCCTGTGGGAGGTGCGTCTCGAAGAGTTGGGCAAAAAAATCAAGGTATTT. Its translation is CALWEVRLEELGKKIKVF.

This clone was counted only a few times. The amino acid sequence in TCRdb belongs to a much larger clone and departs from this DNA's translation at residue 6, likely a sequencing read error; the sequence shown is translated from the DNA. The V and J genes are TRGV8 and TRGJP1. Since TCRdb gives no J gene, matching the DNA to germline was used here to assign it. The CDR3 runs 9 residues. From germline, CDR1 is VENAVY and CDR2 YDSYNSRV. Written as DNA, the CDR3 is TGTGCCATCCGTTGGCTCAAGATATTT. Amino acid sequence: CAIRWLKIF.

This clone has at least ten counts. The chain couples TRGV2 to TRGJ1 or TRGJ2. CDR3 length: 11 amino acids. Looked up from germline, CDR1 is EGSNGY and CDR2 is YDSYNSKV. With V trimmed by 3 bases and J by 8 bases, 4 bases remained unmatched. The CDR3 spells CATWDSHKKLF. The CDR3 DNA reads TGTGCCACCTGGGACAGCCATAAGAAACTCTTT.

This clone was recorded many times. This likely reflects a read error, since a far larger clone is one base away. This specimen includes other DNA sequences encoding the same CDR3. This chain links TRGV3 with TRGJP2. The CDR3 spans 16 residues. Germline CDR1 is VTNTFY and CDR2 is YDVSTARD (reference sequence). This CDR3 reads CATWDRGYSSDWIKTF. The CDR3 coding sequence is TGTGCCACCTGGGACAGGGGGTATAGTAGCGATTGGATCAAGACGTTT.

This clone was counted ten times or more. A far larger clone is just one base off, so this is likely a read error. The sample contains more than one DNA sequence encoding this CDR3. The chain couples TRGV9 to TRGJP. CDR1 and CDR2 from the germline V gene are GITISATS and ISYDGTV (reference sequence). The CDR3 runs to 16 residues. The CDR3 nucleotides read TGTGCCTTGTGGGAGGTCGACGAGTTGGGCAAAAAGATCAAGGTATTT. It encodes CALWEVDELGKKIKVF.